A single sample gave rise to the 16 T cell receptor beta chains below, sequenced in a study of naive and memory T cell subsets. Study-wide findings and caveats: Naive repertoires, especially CD8, held a few larger clonotypes, possibly memory cells re-expressing CD45RA.

Two oligonucleotides, mixed equimolar, formed the beta constant-region primer covering TRBC1 and TRBC2. Nested alpha and beta constant-region primers with the SP2 primer drove four PCR rounds on ligated cDNA. Each CDR3 protein is one row after TCRdb ran MiXCR on the UMI-ligation and nested PCR reads. The table shows about 99,000 distinct CDR3 sequences, with about 14% occurring only once. For these TCRs, the target antigens are not known. Sequences were obtained from naive CD8+ T cells from blood. Receptors originate from a human donor in good health.

CDR3 residues: CASRGDSLYNEQFF. The DNA for the CDR3 is TGTGCCAGCCGGGGGGACAGCCTATACAATGAGCAGTTCTTC. V usage is TRBV2 and J usage is TRBJ2-1, with D possibly called TRBD1 or TRBD2 (7 bases each). Trimming left V 8 bases short and J 4 bases short, with 15 bases between. This CDR3 contains 14 residues. CDR1 SNHLY and CDR2 FYNNEI come from the germline V gene. Using reference TRBV2 and TRBJ2-1 for the parts outside the CDR3, the full variable domain is EPEVTQTPSHQVTQMGQEVILRCVPISNHLYFYWYRQILGQKVEFLVSFYNNEISEKSEIFDDQFSVERPDGSNFTLKIRSTKLEDSAMYFCASRGDSLYNEQFFGPGTRLTVL.

The V call is TRBV6-6, the J call TRBJ2-1; 8 nucleotides line up with TRBD2. This CDR3 is built from 15 residues. Trimming cost V 5 bases and J 8 bases; bases outside gene matches: 11. Germline V gives CDR1 MNHNY, CDR2 SVGAGI (reference sequence). In nucleotides, the CDR3 is TGTGCCAGCAGTGAACAAACCGGGACTAGAGATGAGCAGTTCTTC. Translated: CASSEQTGTRDEQFF.

This clonotype came up many times. This sequence joins TRBV12-3 or TRBV12-4 and TRBJ1-1, with no clear D. V was trimmed by 7 bases and J by 0 bases, leaving 6 bases between them. The CDR3 runs to 12 residues. The CDR3 coding sequence is TGTGCCAGCACAGCGATGAACACTGAAGCTTTCTTT. This codes for CASTAMNTEAFF.

The chain combines TRBV10-3 with TRBJ2-3, with 8 nucleotides matching TRBD2. The CDR3 is made up of 18 amino acids. V was clipped by 3 bases and J by 2 bases; unmatched bases: 13. Germline V gene lookup returns CDR1 ENHRY and CDR2 SYGVKD. The DNA for the CDR3 is TGTGCCATCAGTGACCCCGGTGGGTTAGCGGGGTTCACAGATACGCAGTATTTT. Translated, it gives CAISDPGGLAGFTDTQYF.

This clonotype has more than one count but fewer than ten. The chain joins TRBV3-1 to TRBJ2-1; tentatively, D is TRBD1 (6 bases). Germline V lookup: CDR1 LGHDT, CDR2 YNNKEL (reference sequence). CDR3 length: 16 residues. V was cut by 0 bases and J by 7 bases, with 16 bases left in between. DNA for the CDR3: TGTGCCAGCAGCCAAGACCTCCGACAGGTTCTAAATGAGCAGTTCTTC. Translation: CASSQDLRQVLNEQFF.

Only a few counts were recorded for this clonotype. The rearrangement uses TRBV2 and TRBJ1-1; the D gene is possibly TRBD1 (5 bases). V lost 2 bases to trimming and J lost 0 bases, with 13 bases between them. The CDR3 consists of 16 residues. The germline gives CDR1 SNHLY, CDR2 FYNNEI. The CDR3: CASSERQLGMNTEAFF. The CDR3, as DNA: TGTGCCAGCAGTGAACGACAGCTAGGGATGAACACTGAAGCTTTCTTT.

This clonotype was picked up many times. The chain uses TRBV20-1 and TRBJ2-1; the D is unclear. Trimming took off 4 bases at V and 12 bases at J, with 10 bases between the two ends. The CDR3 length is 10 residues. The germline V gene has CDR1 DFQATT and CDR2 SNEGSKA (reference sequence). The CDR3 DNA sequence: TGCAGTGCTACCGAGGCCGGGCAGTTCTTC. It translates to CSATEAGQFF.

This clonotype occurred many times. The chain recombines TRBV6-6 with TRBJ2-7, with 12 bases identical to TRBD1. From germline, CDR1 is MNHNY and CDR2 SVGAGI (reference sequence). Trimming at V came to 2 bases and at J to 3 bases, leaving 2 bases not matched to a gene. The CDR3 loop spans 15 amino acids. CDR3 nucleotides: TGTGCCAGCAGTTACGGGACAGGGGGCGGCTACGAGCAGTACTTC. Its translation: CASSYGTGGGYEQYF.

This clonotype was counted ten times or more. The chain has TRBV12-3 or TRBV12-4 and TRBJ2-7; 8 bases align to TRBD2. The CDR3 covers 14 residues. V lost 5 bases to trimming and J lost 7 bases; unmatched junction nucleotides: 10. Here the CDR3 DNA reads TGTGCCAGCAGTCCACACGGACTAGCCGGTGAGCAGTACTTC. This sequence encodes CASSPHGLAGEQYF.

V usage is TRBV27 and J usage is TRBJ2-3; no clear D gene. The CDR3 extends over 14 amino acids. CDR1 is MNHEY, CDR2 SMNVEV, per germline (reference sequence). The ends were cut back, 1 base at V and 5 bases at J, with 10 bases in the middle. CDR3 DNA: TGTGCCAGCAGTTTATTACGGGCGGAAGATACGCAGTATTTT. Protein: CASSLLRAEDTQYF.

This clonotype was detected only a few times. In DNA form, the CDR3 reads TGTGCCAGCAGGGGACAGGGCTCTGAAAAACTGTTTTTT. This gives the protein CASRGQGSEKLFF. The V and J genes are TRBV7-2 and TRBJ1-4; 9 bases line up with TRBD1. The J segment lost 7 bases and the V segment lost 6 bases, leaving 3 bases of the junction unmatched. Germline CDR1 and CDR2: SGHTA and FQGNSA. The CDR3 is 13 residues long.

The V gene is TRBV28, the J gene TRBJ1-5, with D possibly matching TRBD1 (5 bases). Between the trimmed V and J ends, which lost 5 bases and 4 bases, there was a span of 12 bases. This CDR3 is 14 amino acids long. Germline CDR1 MDHEN, CDR2 SYDVKM. CDR3 coding DNA: TGTGCCAGCAGTATGCTACAGGTTAATCAGCCCCAGCATTTT. Residues: CASSMLQVNQPQHF.

This clonotype was detected a few times. The V gene is TRBV15, the J gene TRBJ2-1, with a weak D call TRBD2 (5 bases). Germline assignment: CDR1 LNHNV and CDR2 YYDKDF (reference sequence). The germline V and J ends were trimmed by 0 bases and 5 bases, with 17 bases remaining between them. The CDR3 has 17 residues. Here the CDR3 reads CATSRDGRTGLHNEQFF. CDR3 DNA: TGTGCCACCAGCAGAGATGGGCGGACTGGGCTCCACAATGAGCAGTTCTTC.

This chain links TRBV13 with TRBJ2-7, with 9 positions matching TRBD1. The CDR3 has 15 amino acids. The trim removed 4 bases at V and 0 bases at J, leaving 4 bases unmatched. Germline CDR1 PRHDT, CDR2 FYEKMQ (reference sequence). The CDR3 is CASSSGQGFSYEQYF. The CDR3 DNA reads as TGTGCCAGCAGCTCTGGACAGGGGTTCTCCTACGAGCAGTACTTC.

This chain links TRBV6-2 or TRBV6-3 with TRBJ2-1; 12 bases line up with TRBD2. J lost 10 bases, V lost 0 bases, and 16 bases had no gene match. The germline gives CDR1 MNHEY, CDR2 SVGEGT. This CDR3 contains 19 residues. The CDR3 here is CASSYSETSGRNGMKEQFF. In DNA form, the CDR3 reads TGTGCCAGCAGTTACTCTGAGACTAGCGGGAGAAATGGAATGAAGGAGCAGTTCTTC.

The chain joins TRBV7-6 to TRBJ2-7, with D perhaps TRBD1 (7 bases). Germline loops: CDR1 SGHVS, CDR2 FNYEAQ. Trimming took off 5 bases at V and 2 bases at J, with 16 bases between the two ends. There are 15 residues in the CDR3. The CDR3: CASSLEAGGTYEQYF. Written as DNA, the CDR3 is TGTGCCAGCAGCCTGGAGGCAGGGGGGACCTACGAGCAGTACTTC.